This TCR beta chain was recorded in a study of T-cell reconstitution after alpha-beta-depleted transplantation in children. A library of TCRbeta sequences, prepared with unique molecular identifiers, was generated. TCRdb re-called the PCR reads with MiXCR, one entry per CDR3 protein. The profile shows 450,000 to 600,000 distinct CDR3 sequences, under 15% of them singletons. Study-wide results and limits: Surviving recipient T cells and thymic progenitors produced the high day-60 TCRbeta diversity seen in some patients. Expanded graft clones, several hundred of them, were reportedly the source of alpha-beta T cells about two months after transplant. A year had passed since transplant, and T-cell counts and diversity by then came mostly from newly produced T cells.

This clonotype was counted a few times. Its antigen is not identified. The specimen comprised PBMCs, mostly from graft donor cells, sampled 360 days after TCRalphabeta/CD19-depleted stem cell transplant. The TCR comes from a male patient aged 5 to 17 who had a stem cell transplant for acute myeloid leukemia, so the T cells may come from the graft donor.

As DNA, the CDR3 is TGTGCCAGCAGTTACGGACTCGGGACACAGGGGGAAGAGACCCAGTACTTC. The encoded protein is CASSYGLGTQGEETQYF. The chain recombines TRBV6-5 with TRBJ2-5; 8 bases map to TRBD1. Per germline, CDR1 MNHEY and CDR2 SVGAGI. The CDR3 is 17 residues long. V trimming: 2 bases; J trimming: 3 bases; junction bases outside the gene matches: 11.